This entry lists 2 T cell receptor beta chains sequenced from one sample in a study of shared clonotypes between healthy human individuals. The assay was immunoSEQ multiplex PCR, and TCRdb's table has in-frame clones only and misses some. The data show 1,400,000 or so clones, around 98.5% seen once. Input material: naive CD4+ T cells sorted from blood. Stated subset: CD45RA+ positively selected. Receptors were obtained from a man aged 25 to 40 in good health.

This chain links TRBV29-1 with TRBJ2-1; D is unclear. Trimming shortened V by 5 bases and J by 3 bases, and 11 bases separated the two germline ends. This CDR3 is built from 13 residues. CDR1 is SQVTM and CDR2 is ANQGSEA in the germline V gene. CDR3 nucleotide sequence: TGCAGCGTTAACCTAAATCTCTACAATGAGCAGTTCTTC. This translates into CSVNLNLYNEQFF.

J is TRBJ2-7 and V is TRBV30, with 9 bases identical to TRBD1. The CDR3 loop spans 13 amino acids. Germline lookup yields CDR1 GTSNPN and CDR2 SVGIG (reference sequence). With 4 bases clipped from V and 3 bases from J, the junction kept 4 bases outside the gene matches. The CDR3 here is CAWTGQGIYEQYF. The CDR3 nucleotides are TGTGCCTGGACGGGACAGGGTATCTACGAGCAGTACTTC.